This TCR beta chain came from a study of identical twins. This CDR3 region has 17 residues. Per the germline V gene, CDR1 is PRHDT and CDR2 is FYEKMQ (reference sequence). cDNA carried unique molecular identifiers, and a universal primer site was added by template switching. TCRdb re-called the 5' RACE reads with MiXCR, one entry per CDR3 protein. The sample consists of 1.5 million to 2 million distinct CDR3 sequences, less than 40% of them appearing once. General study points: Cord blood beta clonotypes that were abundant carried fewer insertions, and memory repertoires showed no such trend. There was more out-of-frame TCR alpha sharing in monozygotic twins than models estimated. Out-of-frame beta sequences exhibited a weaker degree of excess twin sharing.

Worth noting for this clonotype: The target antigen is unknown. An end of the junction does not agree with germline; a read error may underlie this.

Sequenced input: cord blood. The chain combines TRBV13 with TRBJ2-1, with TRBD2 identical over 7 bases. The clonotype was recovered from a newborn girl in good health. The CDR3 nucleotides are TGTGCCAGCAGCCTAGGAACTGGCGGGAGCTTCTACAATGAGCAGTTCTTC. Encoded protein: CASSLGTGGSFYNEQFF.